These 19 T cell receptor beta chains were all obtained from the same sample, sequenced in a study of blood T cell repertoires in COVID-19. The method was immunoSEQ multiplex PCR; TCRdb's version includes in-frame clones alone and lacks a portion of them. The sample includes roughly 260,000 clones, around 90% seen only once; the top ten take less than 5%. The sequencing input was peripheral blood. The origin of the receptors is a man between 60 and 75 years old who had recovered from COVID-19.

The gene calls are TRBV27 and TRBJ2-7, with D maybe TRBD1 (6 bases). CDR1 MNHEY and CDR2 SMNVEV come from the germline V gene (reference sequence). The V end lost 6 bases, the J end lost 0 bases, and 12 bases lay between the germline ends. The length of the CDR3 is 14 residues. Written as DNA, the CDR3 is TGTGCCAGCAGAAGACAGGTGAGCTCCTACGAGCAGTACTTC. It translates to CASRRQVSSYEQYF.

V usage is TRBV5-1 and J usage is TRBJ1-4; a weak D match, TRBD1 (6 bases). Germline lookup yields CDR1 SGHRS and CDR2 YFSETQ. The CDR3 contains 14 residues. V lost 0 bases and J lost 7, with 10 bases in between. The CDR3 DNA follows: TGCGCCAGCAGCTTGGTTCAGGGGAGTGAAAAACTGTTTTTT. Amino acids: CASSLVQGSEKLFF.

The CDR3 here is CASSYSWTENEKLFF. The CDR3 coding sequence is TGTGCCAGCAGTTACTCGTGGACTGAAAATGAAAAACTGTTTTTT. This chain connects TRBV6-5 to TRBJ1-4, with no clear D. In germline, CDR1 is MNHEY, CDR2 SVGAGI. The V end lost 0 bases, the J end lost 5 bases, and 10 bases lay between the germline ends. The CDR3 totals 15 residues.

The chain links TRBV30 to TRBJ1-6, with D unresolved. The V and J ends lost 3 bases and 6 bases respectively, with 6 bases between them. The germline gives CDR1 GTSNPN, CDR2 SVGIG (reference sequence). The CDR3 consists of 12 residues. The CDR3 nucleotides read TGTGCCTGGAGACGGAGTAATTCACCCCTCCACTTT. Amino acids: CAWRRSNSPLHF.

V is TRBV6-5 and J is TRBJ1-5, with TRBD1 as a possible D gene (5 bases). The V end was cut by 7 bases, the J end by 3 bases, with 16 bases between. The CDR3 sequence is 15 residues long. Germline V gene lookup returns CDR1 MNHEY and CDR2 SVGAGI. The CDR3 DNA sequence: TGTGCCAGCAAGTTCGAGGCCAGGGTCAATCAGCCCCAGCATTTT. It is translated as CASKFEARVNQPQHF.

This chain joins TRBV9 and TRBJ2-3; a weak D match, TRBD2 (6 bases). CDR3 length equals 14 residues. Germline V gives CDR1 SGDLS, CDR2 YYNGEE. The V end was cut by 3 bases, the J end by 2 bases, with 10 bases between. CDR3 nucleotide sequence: TGTGCCAGCAGCGGGACTACATACACAGATACGCAGTATTTT. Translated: CASSGTTYTDTQYF.

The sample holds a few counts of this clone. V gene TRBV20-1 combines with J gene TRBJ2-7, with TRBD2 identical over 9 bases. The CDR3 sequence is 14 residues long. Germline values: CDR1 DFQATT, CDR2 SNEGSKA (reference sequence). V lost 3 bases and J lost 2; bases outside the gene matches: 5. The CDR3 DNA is TGCAGTGCTAGTAATCGCGGGGGGGCCTACGAGCAGTACTTC. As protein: CSASNRGGAYEQYF.

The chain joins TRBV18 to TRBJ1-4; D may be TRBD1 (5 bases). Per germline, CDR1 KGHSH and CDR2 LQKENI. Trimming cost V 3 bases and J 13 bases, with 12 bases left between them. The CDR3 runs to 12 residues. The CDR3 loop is CASSPSGGRLFF. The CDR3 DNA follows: TGTGCCAGCTCACCCTCCGGGGGTAGACTGTTTTTT.

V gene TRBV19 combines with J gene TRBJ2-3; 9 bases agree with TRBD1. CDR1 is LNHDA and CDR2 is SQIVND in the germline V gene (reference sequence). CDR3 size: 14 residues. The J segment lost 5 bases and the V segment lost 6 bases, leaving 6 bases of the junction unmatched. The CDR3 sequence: CASSWDRAGDTQYF. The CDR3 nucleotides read TGTGCCAGTAGCTGGGACAGGGCGGGAGATACGCAGTATTTT. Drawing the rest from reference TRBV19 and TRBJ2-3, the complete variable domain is DGGITQSPKYLFRKEGQNVTLSCEQNLNHDAMYWYRQDPGQGLRLIYYSQIVNDFQKGDIAEGYSVSREKKESFPLTVTSAQKNPTAFYLCASSWDRAGDTQYFGPGTRLTVL.

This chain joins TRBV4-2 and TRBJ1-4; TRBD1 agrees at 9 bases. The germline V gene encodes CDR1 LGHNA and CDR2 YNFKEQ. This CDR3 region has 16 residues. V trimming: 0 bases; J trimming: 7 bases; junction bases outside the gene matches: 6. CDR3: CASSQDLGQGSEKLFF. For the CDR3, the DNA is TGTGCCAGCAGCCAAGATTTGGGACAGGGAAGTGAAAAACTGTTTTTT.

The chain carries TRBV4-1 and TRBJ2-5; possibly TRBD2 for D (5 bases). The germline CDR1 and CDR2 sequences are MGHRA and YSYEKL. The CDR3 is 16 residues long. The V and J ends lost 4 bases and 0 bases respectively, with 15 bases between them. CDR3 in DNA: TGCGCCAGCAGCCCAGGCGGGTACCTATACCAAGAGACCCAGTACTTC. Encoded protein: CASSPGGYLYQETQYF.

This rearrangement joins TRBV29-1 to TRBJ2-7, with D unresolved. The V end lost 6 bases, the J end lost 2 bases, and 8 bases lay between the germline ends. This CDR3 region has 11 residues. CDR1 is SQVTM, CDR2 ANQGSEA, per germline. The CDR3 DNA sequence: TGCAGCGTCGCCATAGCCTACGAGCAGTACTTC. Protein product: CSVAIAYEQYF.

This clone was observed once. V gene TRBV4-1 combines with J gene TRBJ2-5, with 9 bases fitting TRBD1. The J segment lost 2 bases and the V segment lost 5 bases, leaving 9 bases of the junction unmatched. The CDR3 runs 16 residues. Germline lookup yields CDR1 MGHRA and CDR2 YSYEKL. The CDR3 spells CASSDAGTGSQETQYF. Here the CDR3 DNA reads TGCGCCAGCAGCGACGCTGGGACAGGGTCTCAAGAGACCCAGTACTTC.

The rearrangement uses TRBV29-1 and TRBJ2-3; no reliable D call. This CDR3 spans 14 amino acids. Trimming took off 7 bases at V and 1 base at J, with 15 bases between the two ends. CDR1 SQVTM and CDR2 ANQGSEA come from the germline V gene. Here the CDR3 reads CSAPRRGRTDTQYF. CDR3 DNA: TGCAGCGCTCCCCGGAGAGGCCGCACAGATACGCAGTATTTT.

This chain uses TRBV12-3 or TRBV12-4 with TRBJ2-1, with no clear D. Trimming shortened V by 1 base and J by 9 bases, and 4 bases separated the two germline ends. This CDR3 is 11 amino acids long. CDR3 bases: TGTGCCAGCAGTTTAGGAGTTGAGCAGTTCTTC. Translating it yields CASSLGVEQFF.

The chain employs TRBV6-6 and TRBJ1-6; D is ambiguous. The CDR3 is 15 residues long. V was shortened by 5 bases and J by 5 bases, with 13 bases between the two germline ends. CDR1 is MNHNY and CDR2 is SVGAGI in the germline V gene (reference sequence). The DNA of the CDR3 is TGTGCCAGCAGTCGATCCCGAGATAATAATTCACCCCTCCACTTT. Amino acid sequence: CASSRSRDNNSPLHF.

CDR3 region: CASSATGGAGTGELFF. CDR3 in DNA: TGTGCCAGCAGCGCAACAGGGGGCGCGGGCACCGGGGAGCTGTTTTTT. This chain uses TRBV9 with TRBJ2-2; 9 bases align to TRBD1. Germline CDR1 is SGDLS and CDR2 is YYNGEE. The CDR3 covers 16 residues. With V trimmed by 3 bases and J by 4 bases, 7 bases remained unmatched.

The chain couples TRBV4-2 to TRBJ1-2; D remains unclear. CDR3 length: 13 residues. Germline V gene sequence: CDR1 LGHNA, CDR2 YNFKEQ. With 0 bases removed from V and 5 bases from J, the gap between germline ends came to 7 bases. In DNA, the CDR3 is TGTGCCAGCAGCCAAGATCTCACTTATGGCTACACCTTC. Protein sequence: CASSQDLTYGYTF.

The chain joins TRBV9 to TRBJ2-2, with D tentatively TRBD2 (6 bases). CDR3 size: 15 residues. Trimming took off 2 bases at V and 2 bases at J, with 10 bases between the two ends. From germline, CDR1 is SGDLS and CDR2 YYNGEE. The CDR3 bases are TGTGCCAGCAGCGTTATCGGGAGTAACACCGGGGAGCTGTTTTTT. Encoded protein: CASSVIGSNTGELFF. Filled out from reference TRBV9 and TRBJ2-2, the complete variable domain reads DSGVTQTPKHLITATGQRVTLRCSPRSGDLSVYWYQQSLDQGLQFLIQYYNGEERAKGNILERFSAQQFPDLHSELNLSSLELGDSALYFCASSVIGSNTGELFFGEGSRLTVL.